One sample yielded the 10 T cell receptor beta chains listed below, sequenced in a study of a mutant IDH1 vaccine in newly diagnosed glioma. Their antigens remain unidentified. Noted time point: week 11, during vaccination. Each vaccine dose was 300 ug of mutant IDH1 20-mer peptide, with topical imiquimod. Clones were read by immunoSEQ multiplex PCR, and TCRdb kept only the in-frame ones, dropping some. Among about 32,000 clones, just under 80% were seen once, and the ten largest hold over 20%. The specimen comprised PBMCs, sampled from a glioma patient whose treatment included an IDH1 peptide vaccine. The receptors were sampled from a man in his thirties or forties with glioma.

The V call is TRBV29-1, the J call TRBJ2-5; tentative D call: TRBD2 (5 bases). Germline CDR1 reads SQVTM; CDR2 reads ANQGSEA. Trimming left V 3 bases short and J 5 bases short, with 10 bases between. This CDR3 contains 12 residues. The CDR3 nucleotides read TGCAGCGTTGATTTAGCGATGGAGACCCAGTACTTC. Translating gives CSVDLAMETQYF.

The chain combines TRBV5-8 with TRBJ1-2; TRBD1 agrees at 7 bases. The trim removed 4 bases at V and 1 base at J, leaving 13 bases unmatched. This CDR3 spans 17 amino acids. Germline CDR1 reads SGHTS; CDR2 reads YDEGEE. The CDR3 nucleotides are TGTGCCAGCAGCAGACCCTCGGGACAGAGAATTAACTATGGCTACACCTTC. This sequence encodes CASSRPSGQRINYGYTF.

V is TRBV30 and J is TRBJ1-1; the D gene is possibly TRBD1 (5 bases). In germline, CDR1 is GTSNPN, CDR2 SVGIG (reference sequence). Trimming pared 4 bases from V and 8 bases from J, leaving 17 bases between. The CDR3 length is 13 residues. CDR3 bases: TGTGCCTGGAAGACAGAGACTAATCCCGAAGCTTTCTTT. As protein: CAWKTETNPEAFF.

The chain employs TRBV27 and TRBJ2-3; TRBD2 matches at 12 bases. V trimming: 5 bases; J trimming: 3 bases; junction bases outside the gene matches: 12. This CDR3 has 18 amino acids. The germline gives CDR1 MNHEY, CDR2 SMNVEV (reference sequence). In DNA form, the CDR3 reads TGTGCCAGCAGTACCCTAGCGGGAGGGCCCGTGGGGACAGATACGCAGTATTTT. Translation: CASSTLAGGPVGTDTQYF.

The CDR3 sequence is CASSLGPAAGSQPQHF. The CDR3 DNA reads as TGTGCCAGCAGCTTAGGCCCTGCGGCAGGCAGTCAGCCCCAGCATTTT. The chain is built from TRBV11-2 and TRBJ1-5; D unclear. CDR3 size: 16 residues. Trimming pared 1 base from V and 6 bases from J, leaving 16 bases between. Germline V gene lookup returns CDR1 SGHAT and CDR2 FQNNGV.

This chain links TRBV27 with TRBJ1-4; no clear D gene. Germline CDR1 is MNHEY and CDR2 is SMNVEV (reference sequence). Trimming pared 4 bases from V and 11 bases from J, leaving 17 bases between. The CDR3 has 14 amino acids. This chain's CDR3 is CASSSLPGFDKLFF. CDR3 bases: TGTGCCAGCAGTTCACTGCCCGGGTTCGACAAACTGTTTTTT. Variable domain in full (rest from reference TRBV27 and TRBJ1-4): EAQVTQNPRYLITVTGKKLTVTCSQNMNHEYMSWYRQDPGLGLRQIYYSMNVEVTDKGDVPEGYKVSRKEKRNFPLILESPSPNQTSLYFCASSSLPGFDKLFFGSGTQLSVL.

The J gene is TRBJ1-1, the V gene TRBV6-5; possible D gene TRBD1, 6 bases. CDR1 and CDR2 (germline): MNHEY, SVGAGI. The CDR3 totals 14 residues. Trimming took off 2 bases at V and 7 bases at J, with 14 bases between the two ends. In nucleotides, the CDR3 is TGTGCCAGCAGTTACCAGGCGGGGGCAAATGAAGCTTTCTTT. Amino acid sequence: CASSYQAGANEAFF.

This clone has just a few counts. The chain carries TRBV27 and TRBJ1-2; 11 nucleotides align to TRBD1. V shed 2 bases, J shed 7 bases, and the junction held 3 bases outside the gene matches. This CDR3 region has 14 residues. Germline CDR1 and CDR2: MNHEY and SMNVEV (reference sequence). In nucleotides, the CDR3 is TGTGCCAGCAGTTTAGGACAGGGGGCGCTTGGCTACACCTTC. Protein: CASSLGQGALGYTF.

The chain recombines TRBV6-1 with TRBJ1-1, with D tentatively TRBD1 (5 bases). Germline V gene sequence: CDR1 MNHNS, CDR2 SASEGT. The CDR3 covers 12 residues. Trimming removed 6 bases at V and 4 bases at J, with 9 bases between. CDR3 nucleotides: TGTGCCAGCAGCTCTGGGGCCACTGAAGCTTTCTTT. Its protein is CASSSGATEAFF.

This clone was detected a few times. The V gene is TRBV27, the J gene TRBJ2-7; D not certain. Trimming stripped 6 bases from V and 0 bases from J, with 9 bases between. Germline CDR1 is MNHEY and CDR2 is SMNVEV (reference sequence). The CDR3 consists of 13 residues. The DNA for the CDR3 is TGTGCCAGCAGCCTCAAAAGCTCCTACGAGCAGTACTTC. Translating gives CASSLKSSYEQYF.